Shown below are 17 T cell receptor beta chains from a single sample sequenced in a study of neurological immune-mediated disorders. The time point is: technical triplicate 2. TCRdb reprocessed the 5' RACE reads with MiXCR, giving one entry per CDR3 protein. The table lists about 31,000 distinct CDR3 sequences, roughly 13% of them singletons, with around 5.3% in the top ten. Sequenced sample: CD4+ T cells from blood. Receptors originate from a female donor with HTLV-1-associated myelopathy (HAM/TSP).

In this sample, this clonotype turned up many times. The CDR3 is CASSRSAGVAGELFF. In DNA form, the CDR3 reads TGTGCCAGCAGTCGATCGGCAGGGGTGGCCGGGGAGCTGTTTTTT. The rearrangement joins TRBV25-1 to TRBJ2-2; possibly TRBD1 for D (6 bases). V lost 5 bases and J lost 6, with 16 bases in between. From germline, CDR1 is MGHDK and CDR2 SYGVNS. CDR3 length: 15 residues.

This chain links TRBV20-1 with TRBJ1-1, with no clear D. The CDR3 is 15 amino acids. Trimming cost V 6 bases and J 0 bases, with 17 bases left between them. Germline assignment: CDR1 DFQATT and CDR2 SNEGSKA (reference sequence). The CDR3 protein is CSALELGDMNTEAFF. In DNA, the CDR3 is TGCAGTGCCTTAGAGTTGGGTGATATGAACACTGAAGCTTTCTTT.

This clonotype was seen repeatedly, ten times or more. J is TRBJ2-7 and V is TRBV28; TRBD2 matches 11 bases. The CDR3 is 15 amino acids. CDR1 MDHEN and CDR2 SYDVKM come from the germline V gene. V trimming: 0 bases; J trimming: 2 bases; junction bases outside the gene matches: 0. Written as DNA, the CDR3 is TGTGCCAGCAGTTTATGGACTAGCGGGGCCTACGAGCAGTACTTC. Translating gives CASSLWTSGAYEQYF.

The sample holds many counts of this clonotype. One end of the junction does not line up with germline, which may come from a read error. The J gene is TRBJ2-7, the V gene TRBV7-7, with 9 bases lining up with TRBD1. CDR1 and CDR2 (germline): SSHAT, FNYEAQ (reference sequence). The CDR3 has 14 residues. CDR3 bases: TGTGCTAGCAGCCGAGGGACAGGGAGCTACGAGCAGTACTTC. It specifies CASSRGTGSYEQYF. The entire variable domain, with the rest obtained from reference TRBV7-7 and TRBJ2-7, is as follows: GAGVSQSPRYKVTKRGQDVTLRCDPISSHATLYWYQQALGQGPEFLTYFNYEAQPDKSGLPSDRFSAERPEGSISTLTIQRTEQRDSAMYRCASSRGTGSYEQYFGPGTRLTVT.

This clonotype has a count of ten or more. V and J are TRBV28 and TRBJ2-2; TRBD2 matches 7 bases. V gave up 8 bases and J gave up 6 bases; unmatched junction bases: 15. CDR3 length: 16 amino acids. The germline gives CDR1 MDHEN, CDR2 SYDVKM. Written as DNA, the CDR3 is TGTGCCAGCCGGGGGGACGGACCTCCCCGGTCCGGGGAGCTGTTTTTT. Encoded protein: CASRGDGPPRSGELFF.

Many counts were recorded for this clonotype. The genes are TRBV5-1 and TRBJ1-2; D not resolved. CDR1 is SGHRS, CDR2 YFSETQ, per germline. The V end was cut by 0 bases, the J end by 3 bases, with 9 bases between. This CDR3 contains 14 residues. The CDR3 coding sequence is TGCGCCAGCAGCTTGGAAGGCAGCCACTATGGCTACACCTTC. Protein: CASSLEGSHYGYTF.

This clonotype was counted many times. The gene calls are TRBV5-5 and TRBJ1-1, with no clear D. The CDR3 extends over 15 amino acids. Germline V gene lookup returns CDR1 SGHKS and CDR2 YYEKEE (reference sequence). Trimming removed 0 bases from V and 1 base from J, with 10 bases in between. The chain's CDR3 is CASSLVPDWNTEAFF. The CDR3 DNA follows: TGTGCCAGCAGCTTGGTGCCCGATTGGAACACTGAAGCTTTCTTT.

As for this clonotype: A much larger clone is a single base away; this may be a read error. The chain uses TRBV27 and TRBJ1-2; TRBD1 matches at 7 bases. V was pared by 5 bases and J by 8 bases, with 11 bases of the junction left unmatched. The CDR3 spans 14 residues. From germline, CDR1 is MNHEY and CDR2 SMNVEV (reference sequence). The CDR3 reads CASSPATGYGGYTF. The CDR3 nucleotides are TGTGCCAGCAGTCCCGCGACAGGGTATGGGGGCTACACCTTC.

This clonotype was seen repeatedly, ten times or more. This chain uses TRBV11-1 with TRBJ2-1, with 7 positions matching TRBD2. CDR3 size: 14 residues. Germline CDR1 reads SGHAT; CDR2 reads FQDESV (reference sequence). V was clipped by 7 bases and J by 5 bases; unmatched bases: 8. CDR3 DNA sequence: TGTGCCAGCACCCGCGGGCGGGAGAACAATGAGCAGTTCTTC. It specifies CASTRGRENNEQFF.

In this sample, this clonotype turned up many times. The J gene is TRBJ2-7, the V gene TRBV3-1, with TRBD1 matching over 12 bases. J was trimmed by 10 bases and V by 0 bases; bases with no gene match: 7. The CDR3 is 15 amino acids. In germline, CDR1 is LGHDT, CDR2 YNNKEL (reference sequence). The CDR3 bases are TGTGCCAGCAGCCAAGACGGGACAGGGGGCCTTCCACAGTACTTC. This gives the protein CASSQDGTGGLPQYF.

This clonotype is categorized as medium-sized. The CDR3 spells CASSATGMLADTQYF. The CDR3, as DNA: TGCGCCAGCAGCGCGACAGGGATGCTCGCAGATACGCAGTATTTT. The chain has TRBV5-1 and TRBJ2-3; 7 bases are shared with TRBD1. The CDR3 is 15 residues long. CDR1 SGHRS and CDR2 YFSETQ come from the germline V gene. Trimming took 4 bases from V and 4 from J; bases not matched to a gene: 9.

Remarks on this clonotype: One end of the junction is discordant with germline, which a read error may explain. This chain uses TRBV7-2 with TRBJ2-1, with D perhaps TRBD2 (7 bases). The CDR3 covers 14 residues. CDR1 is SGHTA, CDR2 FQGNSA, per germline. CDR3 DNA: TGTGCCAGCAGCTTGGGGAGGGGGAACAATGAACAGTTCTTC. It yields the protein CASSLGRGNNEQFF.

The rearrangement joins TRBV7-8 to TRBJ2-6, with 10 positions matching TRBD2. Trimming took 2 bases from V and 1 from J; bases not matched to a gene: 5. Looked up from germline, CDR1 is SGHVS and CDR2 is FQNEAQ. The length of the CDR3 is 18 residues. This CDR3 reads CASSLSSGGRSGANVLTF. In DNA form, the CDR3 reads TGTGCCAGCAGCTTATCTAGCGGGGGTCGGTCTGGGGCCAACGTCCTGACTTTC.

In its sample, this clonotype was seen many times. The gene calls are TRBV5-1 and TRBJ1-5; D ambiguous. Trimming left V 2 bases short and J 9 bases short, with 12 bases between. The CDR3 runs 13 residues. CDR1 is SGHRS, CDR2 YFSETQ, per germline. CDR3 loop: CASSLDLGPPQHF. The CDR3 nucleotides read TGCGCCAGCAGCTTAGACTTAGGTCCGCCCCAGCATTTT.

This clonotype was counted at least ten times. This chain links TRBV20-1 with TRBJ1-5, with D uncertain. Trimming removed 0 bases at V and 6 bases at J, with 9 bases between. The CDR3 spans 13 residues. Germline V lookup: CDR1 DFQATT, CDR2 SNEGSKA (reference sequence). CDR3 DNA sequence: TGCAGTGCTAGAGATGGTGCAAGTCAGCCCCAGCATTTT. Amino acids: CSARDGASQPQHF.

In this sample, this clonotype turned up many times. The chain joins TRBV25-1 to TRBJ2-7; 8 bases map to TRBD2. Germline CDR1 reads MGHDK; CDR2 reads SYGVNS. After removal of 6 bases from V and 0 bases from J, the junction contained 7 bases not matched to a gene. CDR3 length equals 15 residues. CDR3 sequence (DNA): TGTGCCAGCAGGCCAACTAGCGGAGCCTCCTACGAGCAGTACTTC. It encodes CASRPTSGASYEQYF.

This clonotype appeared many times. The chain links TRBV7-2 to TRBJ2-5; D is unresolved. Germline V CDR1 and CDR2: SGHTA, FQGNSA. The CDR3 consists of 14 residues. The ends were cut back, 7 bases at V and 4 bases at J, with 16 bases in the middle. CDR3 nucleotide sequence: TGTGCCAGCAACCCGAGAGAGGAACGAGAGACCCAGTACTTC. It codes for CASNPREERETQYF.